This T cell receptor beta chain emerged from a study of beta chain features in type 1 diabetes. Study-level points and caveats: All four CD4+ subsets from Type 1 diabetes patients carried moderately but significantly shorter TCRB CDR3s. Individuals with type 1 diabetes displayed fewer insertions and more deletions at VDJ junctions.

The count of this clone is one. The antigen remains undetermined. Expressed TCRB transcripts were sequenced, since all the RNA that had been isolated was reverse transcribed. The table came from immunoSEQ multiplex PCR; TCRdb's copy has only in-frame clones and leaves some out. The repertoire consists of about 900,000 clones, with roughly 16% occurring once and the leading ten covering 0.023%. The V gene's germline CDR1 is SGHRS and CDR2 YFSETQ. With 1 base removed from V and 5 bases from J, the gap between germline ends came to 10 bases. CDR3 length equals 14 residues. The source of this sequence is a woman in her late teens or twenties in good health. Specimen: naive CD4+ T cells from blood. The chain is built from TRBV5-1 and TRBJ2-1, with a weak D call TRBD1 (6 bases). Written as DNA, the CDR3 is TGCGCCAGCAGCTTGACAGGGAGAGACAATGAGCAGTTCTTC. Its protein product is CASSLTGRDNEQFF. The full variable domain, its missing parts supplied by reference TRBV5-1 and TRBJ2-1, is KAGVTQTPRYLIKTRGQQVTLSCSPISGHRSVSWYQQTPGQGLQFLFEYFSETQRNKGNFPGRFSGRQFSNSRSEMNVSTLELGDSALYLCASSLTGRDNEQFFGPGTRLTVL.